This T cell receptor beta chain derives from a study of T cells in localized non-small cell lung cancer. General observations from the study: With higher T cell density in blood came longer overall survival. Uninvolved adjacent lung, not tumor, had the highest T cell clonality. A median of 57 clones ranked among the top 100 in tumor appeared in adjacent lung.

Notes on this clone: Its antigen is still unknown.

The protocol was immunoSEQ multiplex PCR, while the TCRdb copy is restricted to in-frame clones and leaves out a portion. Of 75,000 to 80,000 clones listed, 80% are singletons. Germline CDR1 MNHEY, CDR2 SVGAGI. Trimming pared 4 bases from V and 3 bases from J, leaving 7 bases between. The CDR3 sequence is 12 residues long. Sequenced here: peripheral blood, sampled before any cancer treatment. The J gene is TRBJ2-7, the V gene TRBV6-5; TRBD2 is a possible D gene (5 bases). This sequence originates from an older female donor with stage I lung adenocarcinoma. CDR3 region: CASSWAGYEQYF. CDR3 bases: TGTGCCAGCAGTTGGGCGGGCTACGAGCAGTACTTC.